The source of this T cell receptor (beta chain) is a study of beta chain features in type 1 diabetes. The CDR3 contains 15 residues. Per the germline V gene, CDR1 is SEHNR and CDR2 is FQNEAQ (reference sequence). With 5 bases clipped from V and 6 bases from J, the junction kept 8 bases outside the gene matches. CD45RO/CCR7/CD25/CD127/CD95/CD27 staining was used to isolate CD4+ naive, central memory, regulatory and stem cell-like memory cells by sorting. Every bit of the isolated RNA underwent reverse transcription, so sequencing read expressed TCRB transcripts. Libraries were prepared by immunoSEQ multiplex PCR; TCRdb keeps only in-frame clonotypes and omits some of them. The table includes 300,000 to 400,000 clones, over 9.5% detected once. Overall study results and limits: Moderate but significant shortening of TCRB CDR3s was recorded in all four CD4+ subsets from Type 1 diabetes patients. The naive, central memory and Treg TCRB repertoires of patients appeared to be more similar to one another than those of healthy donors.

Concerning this clone itself: Its target is not known.

This sequence originates from a man aged 18 to 29 in good health. V is TRBV7-9 and J is TRBJ2-4, with 9 positions matching TRBD1. Sample: naive CD4+ T cells from blood. CDR3 coding DNA: TGTGCCAGCAGCCAGACAGGGGGTTTGGTAAACATTCAGTACTTC. The encoded protein is CASSQTGGLVNIQYF.